Sequencing of this TCR beta chain was carried out in a study of blood T cell repertoires in COVID-19. The wider study: Sites across the United States, Italy and Spain contributed samples from acute and convalescent COVID-19.

TCRdb's copy holds only in-frame clones and misses some; the assay was immunoSEQ multiplex PCR. Of over 150,000 clones in the sample, approximately 85% were seen once. V lost 0 bases and J lost 3; bases outside the gene matches: 8. The CDR3 runs 18 residues. Germline V lookup: CDR1 SGHVS, CDR2 FNYEAQ. Seattle's enrolled individuals joined amid active infection and were then monitored longitudinally. V is TRBV7-6 and J is TRBJ1-6; TRBD1 agrees at 7 bases. Material for sequencing was peripheral blood. The source of this sequence is a woman aged 55-69 years with COVID-19, enrolled during active disease. CDR3 in amino acids: CASSLAAAGGIYNSPLHF. Written as DNA, the CDR3 is TGTGCCAGCAGCTTAGCCGCGGCAGGGGGGATCTATAATTCACCCCTCCACTTT.